These 32 T cell receptor beta chains share one sample of origin, sequenced in a study of post-analysis software for immune sequencing data. Study conclusions and caveats: Roughly five TRBV segments were more frequent in patients than controls; TRBV5-6, TRBV5-1 and TRBV20-1 belonged to this group.

Every TCR beta cDNA library bore unique molecular identifiers. One entry per CDR3 protein, called by TCRdb with MiXCR from the PCR reads. The sample has roughly 730,000 distinct CDR3 sequences; roughly 29% are singletons. The antigens these receptors bind are not known. The sequencing input was blood. The receptors shown here come from a girl under 18 with multiple sclerosis.

The rearrangement uses TRBV27 and TRBJ2-1; 9 bases fit TRBD2. CDR1 is MNHEY, CDR2 SMNVEV, per germline (reference sequence). The CDR3 is made up of 16 amino acids. V lost 4 bases to trimming and J lost 3 bases; unmatched junction nucleotides: 7. The CDR3 bases are TGTGCCAGCAGTTCCCTGACTAGCGGATTCTACAATGAGCAGTTCTTC. Translation gives CASSSLTSGFYNEQFF.

This clonotype was counted only a few times. The chain recombines TRBV6-2 or TRBV6-3 with TRBJ2-1, with D perhaps matching TRBD1 (5 bases). V dropped 3 bases and J dropped 1 base, with 19 bases sitting between them. The CDR3 runs 18 residues. In germline, CDR1 is MNHEY, CDR2 SVGEGT. For the CDR3, the DNA is TGTGCCAGCAGTTATATGGATCGTGCAGGGTTGTCCTACAATGAGCAGTTCTTC. It yields the protein CASSYMDRAGLSYNEQFF.

The J gene is TRBJ2-5, the V gene TRBV7-2; 9 bases align to TRBD2. The CDR3 sequence is 15 residues long. Germline V lookup: CDR1 SGHTA, CDR2 FQGNSA. With V trimmed by 5 bases and J by 5 bases, 9 bases remained unmatched. Here the CDR3 DNA reads TGTGCCAGCAGCGTGATCGGGACTAGCAGTGAGACCCAGTACTTC. This encodes CASSVIGTSSETQYF.

The V and J genes are TRBV4-1 and TRBJ1-2, with 9 bases aligning to TRBD1. Germline values: CDR1 MGHRA, CDR2 YSYEKL. This CDR3 has 16 residues. Trimming removed 2 bases from V and 8 bases from J; junction bases left unmatched: 12. The CDR3 nucleotides are TGCGCCAGCAGCCAACCAAGACGCGGACAGGGGTGGGGCTACACCTTC. It codes for CASSQPRRGQGWGYTF.

This clonotype has at least ten counts. V gene TRBV6-1 combines with J gene TRBJ2-3; 9 bases line up with TRBD2. V was pared by 5 bases and J by 4 bases, with 10 bases of the junction left unmatched. CDR1 and CDR2 (germline): MNHNS, SASEGT. The CDR3 extends over 16 amino acids. The CDR3 loop reads CASSQPGLAIPDTQYF. CDR3 DNA sequence: TGTGCCAGCAGTCAGCCCGGACTAGCGATCCCAGATACGCAGTATTTT.

This clonotype was seen more than once but under ten times. The gene calls are TRBV4-1 and TRBJ2-1; 12 bases match TRBD2. V lost 0 bases, J lost 5 bases, and 8 bases stayed unmatched. The CDR3 length is 18 residues. The germline V gene has CDR1 MGHRA and CDR2 YSYEKL. In DNA form, the CDR3 reads TGCGCCAGCAGCCAAGACCCCCCACTAGCGGGGGGTCACAATGAGCAGTTCTTC. Protein sequence: CASSQDPPLAGGHNEQFF.

This chain uses TRBV7-6 with TRBJ2-7; D is perhaps TRBD2 (6 bases). The length of the CDR3 is 13 residues. In germline, CDR1 is SGHVS, CDR2 FNYEAQ. V was shortened by 5 bases and J by 10 bases, with 18 bases between the two germline ends. The CDR3 region has the DNA TGTGCCAGCAGCCGCGGGGAGAAAAACATTCAGTACGTC. This codes for CASSRGEKNIQYV.

There are a few counts of this clonotype. V and J are TRBV20-1 and TRBJ2-7; the D gene is possibly TRBD1 (6 bases). Trimming removed 3 bases at V and 2 bases at J, with 14 bases between. The CDR3 totals 14 residues. CDR1 is DFQATT, CDR2 SNEGSKA, per germline (reference sequence). As DNA, the CDR3 is TGCAGTGCTAGTTGGCAGGGGAGCACCTACGAGCAGTACTTC. Amino acid sequence: CSASWQGSTYEQYF.

This sequence joins TRBV6-6 and TRBJ2-7; 11 bases fit TRBD2. Germline V gene data show CDR1 as MNHNY and CDR2 as SVGAGI (reference sequence). There are 16 residues in the CDR3. The V and J ends lost 6 bases and 2 bases, in that order; junction bases with no gene match: 9. CDR3 sequence reads: CASRTGTSGTPYEQYF. In nucleotides, the CDR3 is TGTGCCAGCAGGACCGGGACTAGCGGCACCCCCTACGAGCAGTACTTC.

This clonotype was picked up a small number of times. The chain carries TRBV15 and TRBJ1-1; a weak D match, TRBD1 (5 bases). CDR3 length: 16 amino acids. Germline CDR1 reads LNHNV; CDR2 reads YYDKDF (reference sequence). V was clipped by 1 base and J by 4 bases, with 16 bases between them. CDR3 sequence: CATSRGDSAGVTEAFF. The DNA of the CDR3 is TGTGCCACCAGCAGAGGGGACTCTGCCGGAGTCACTGAAGCTTTCTTT.

The chain uses TRBV3-1 and TRBJ1-1; the D gene is possibly TRBD1 (6 bases). V was trimmed by 0 bases and J by 11 bases, leaving 13 bases between them. CDR3 length: 13 amino acids. Germline CDR1 is LGHDT and CDR2 is YNNKEL (reference sequence). The CDR3 protein is CASSQDQQGQAFF. The CDR3 nucleotides read TGTGCCAGCAGCCAAGATCAACAGGGCCAGGCTTTCTTT. Complete variable domain (other parts from reference TRBV3-1 and TRBJ1-1): DTAVSQTPKYLVTQMGNDKSIKCEQNLGHDTMYWYKQDSKKFLKIMFSYNNKELIINETVPNRFSPKSPDKAHLNLHINSLELGDSAVYFCASSQDQQGQAFFGQGTRLTVV.

This clonotype was recorded a few times. This chain connects TRBV5-6 to TRBJ2-1, with a weak D call TRBD1 (6 bases). CDR1 and CDR2 (germline): SGHDT, YYEEEE. V lost 4 bases, J lost 7 bases, and 18 bases lay in between. The CDR3 covers 15 residues. The CDR3 reads CASSPGQHAWNEQFF. DNA of the CDR3: TGTGCCAGCAGCCCCGGACAGCACGCTTGGAATGAGCAGTTCTTC. The whole variable domain, remainder taken from reference TRBV5-6 and TRBJ2-1, is DAGVTQSPTHLIKTRGQQVTLRCSPKSGHDTVSWYQQALGQGPQFIFQYYEEEERQRGNFPDRFSGHQFPNYSSELNVNALLLGDSALYLCASSPGQHAWNEQFFGPGTRLTVL.

This clonotype appeared a few times. The chain carries TRBV20-1 and TRBJ2-3, with 7 bases fitting TRBD2. The CDR3 covers 12 residues. Losses at the gene ends were 0 bases for V and 6 bases for J; bases not matched to a gene: 0. Germline-derived CDR1 and CDR2 are DFQATT and SNEGSKA (reference sequence). Written as DNA, the CDR3 is TGCAGTGCTAGAGATAGCGGGGATACGCAGTATTTT. It yields the protein CSARDSGDTQYF.

Of note for this clonotype: A junction boundary mismatches the germline segment, possibly from a read error. This chain joins TRBV28 and TRBJ2-5; D could derive from TRBD1 or TRBD2 (5 bases each). The V gene's germline CDR1 is MDHEN and CDR2 SYDVKM. The length of the CDR3 is 14 residues. CDR3 bases: TGTGCCAGCACCCCTTGGGGGAGTCAAGAGGCCCAGTACTTC. It encodes CASTPWGSQEAQYF. The full variable domain, rest sourced from reference TRBV28 and TRBJ2-5, is DVKVTQSSRYLVKRTGEKVFLECVQDMDHENMFWYRQDPGLGLRLIYFSYDVKMKEKGDIPEGYSVSREKKERFSLILESASTNQTSMYLCASTPWGSQEAQYFGPGTRLLVL.

This chain uses TRBV4-1 with TRBJ1-2; TRBD1 matches at 7 bases. V lost 3 bases, J lost 8 bases, and 3 bases stayed unmatched. Per the germline V gene, CDR1 is MGHRA and CDR2 is YSYEKL. The CDR3 covers 12 residues. The CDR3 here is CASSQTGLGYTF. CDR3 coding DNA: TGCGCCAGCAGCCAGACAGGGTTGGGCTACACCTTC.

The chain links TRBV7-2 to TRBJ2-1; TRBD1 might be the D (8 bases). V was trimmed by 3 bases and J by 8 bases, leaving 14 bases between them. The CDR3 contains 14 residues. Germline V gene lookup returns CDR1 SGHTA and CDR2 FQGNSA. CDR3 in amino acids: CASSFNRGRDEQFF. CDR3 sequence (DNA): TGTGCCAGCAGCTTCAACAGGGGGAGGGATGAGCAGTTCTTC.

There are many counts of this clonotype. The chain carries TRBV10-3 and TRBJ2-1; D is possibly TRBD1 or TRBD2 (5 bases each). Germline V gives CDR1 ENHRY, CDR2 SYGVKD. Trimming pared 0 bases from V and 7 bases from J, leaving 13 bases between. The CDR3 totals 15 residues. CDR3 amino acids: CAISESRSGRNEQFF. The CDR3 coding sequence is TGTGCCATCAGTGAGTCCCGGTCGGGGCGGAATGAGCAGTTCTTC.

In this sample, this clonotype turned up a few times. One end of the junction does not line up with germline, which may come from a read error. The genes are TRBV27 and TRBJ2-1; D unclear. The CDR3 has 12 residues. CDR1 and CDR2 (germline): MNHEY, SMNVEV (reference sequence). The CDR3 DNA is TGTGCCGGCAGTTTACCAGCGACTGAGCAGTTCTTC. This codes for CAGSLPATEQFF.

The chain employs TRBV9 and TRBJ1-5; D remains ambiguous. Germline assignment: CDR1 SGDLS and CDR2 YYNGEE. V was cut by 4 bases and J by 2 bases, with 16 bases left in between. The CDR3 sequence is 16 residues long. CDR3 residues: CASSPSSVVGNQPQHF. The CDR3 nucleotides are TGTGCCAGCAGCCCCAGCTCGGTTGTGGGCAATCAGCCCCAGCATTTT.

This chain joins TRBV5-8 and TRBJ2-5; 14 bases are a match to TRBD2. CDR3 length: 16 amino acids. V shed 1 base, J shed 4 bases, and the junction held 3 bases outside the gene matches. CDR1 and CDR2 (germline): SGHTS, YDEGEE. The CDR3 reads CASSLRGLAGVETQYF. In nucleotides, the CDR3 is TGTGCCAGCAGCTTGCGGGGACTAGCGGGGGTAGAGACCCAGTACTTC.

This clonotype was detected a few times. This sequence joins TRBV28 and TRBJ2-3; 7 bases agree with TRBD1. The CDR3 runs to 17 residues. Germline V CDR1 and CDR2: MDHEN, SYDVKM. The J segment lost 6 bases and the V segment lost 5 bases, leaving 17 bases of the junction unmatched. As DNA, the CDR3 is TGTGCCAGCAGTCCCAGTGGGCAGCTCCGCAGGGGGGATACGCAGTATTTT. It codes for CASSPSGQLRRGDTQYF.

The sample holds a few counts of this clonotype. The chain uses TRBV9 and TRBJ1-3; 10 bases match TRBD1. With 3 bases clipped from V and 0 bases from J, the junction kept 9 bases outside the gene matches. Germline V gene sequence: CDR1 SGDLS, CDR2 YYNGEE. This CDR3 comprises 18 residues. The CDR3 coding sequence is TGTGCCAGCAGCGACCCCGGGACAGGGGTTCTCTCTGGAAACACCATATATTTT. It encodes CASSDPGTGVLSGNTIYF.

The chain is built from TRBV2 and TRBJ2-4; no firm D call. Trimming stripped 8 bases from V and 0 bases from J, with 14 bases between. Germline V gene sequence: CDR1 SNHLY, CDR2 FYNNEI. The CDR3 consists of 15 residues. CDR3 residues: CASCHSNVAKNIQYF. The CDR3 nucleotides read TGTGCCAGCTGTCACAGCAACGTAGCCAAAAACATTCAGTACTTC. The whole variable domain, filled in from reference TRBV2 and TRBJ2-4, reads EPEVTQTPSHQVTQMGQEVILRCVPISNHLYFYWYRQILGQKVEFLVSFYNNEISEKSEIFDDQFSVERPDGSNFTLKIRSTKLEDSAMYFCASCHSNVAKNIQYFGAGTRLSVL.

This clonotype was seen ten or more times. This sequence joins TRBV29-1 and TRBJ2-1; D possibly matches TRBD1 or TRBD2 (5 bases each). V lost 7 bases, J lost 1 base, and 14 bases lay in between. CDR3 length: 14 amino acids. Germline loops: CDR1 SQVTM, CDR2 ANQGSEA. DNA for the CDR3: TGCAGCGCAGCGGTCGCAGGGTCCTACAATGAGCAGTTCTTC. Translating gives CSAAVAGSYNEQFF.

The chain couples TRBV6-2 or TRBV6-3 to TRBJ2-5, with 7 bases lining up with TRBD2. The CDR3 is 18 amino acids. The germline V gene has CDR1 MNHEY and CDR2 SVGEGT. V trimming: 4 bases; J trimming: 4 bases; junction bases outside the gene matches: 18. The CDR3 reads CASSFEVSGAVKLETQYF. The CDR3 DNA follows: TGTGCCAGCAGTTTTGAGGTCAGCGGGGCCGTGAAGTTAGAGACCCAGTACTTC.

The chain is built from TRBV6-5 and TRBJ2-5; D remains ambiguous. Germline values: CDR1 MNHEY, CDR2 SVGAGI. The CDR3 covers 13 residues. Trimming shortened V by 0 bases and J by 5 bases, and 7 bases separated the two germline ends. The CDR3 nucleotides read TGTGCCAGCAGTTACTCCTTAAGGGAGACCCAGTACTTC. Amino acids: CASSYSLRETQYF.

The genes are TRBV20-1 and TRBJ1-5, with D possibly TRBD1 on 5 matching bases. Germline CDR1 is DFQATT and CDR2 is SNEGSKA (reference sequence). This CDR3 comprises 14 residues. V lost 6 bases and J 0 bases, leaving 12 bases between the germline ends. The CDR3, as DNA: TGCAGTGCCCGGACAACCGATAGCAATCAGCCCCAGCATTTT. This translates into CSARTTDSNQPQHF.

Many counts were recorded for this clonotype. The rearrangement uses TRBV4-3 and TRBJ2-7; either TRBD1 or TRBD2 may fit D (5 bases each). The V gene's germline CDR1 is LGHNA and CDR2 YSLEER. The CDR3 spans 15 residues. Trimming pared 6 bases from V and 2 bases from J, leaving 17 bases between. The DNA of the CDR3 is TGCGCCAGCAGTCAGCACGGGGACGGAACCTACGAGCAGTACTTC. This encodes CASSQHGDGTYEQYF.

This chain links TRBV12-3 or TRBV12-4 with TRBJ2-7; 8 bases align to TRBD2. The J call may be mistaken, given a closer DNA end match to TRBJ2-5. The CDR3 extends over 15 amino acids. CDR3 DNA sequence: TGTGCCAGCAGTTTAGGAAGGGGACTAGGCGAGACCCAGTACTTC. This codes for CASSLGRGLGETQYF.

This rearrangement joins TRBV18 to TRBJ1-6, with TRBD1 identical over 10 bases. V was pared by 2 bases and J by 9 bases, with 10 bases of the junction left unmatched. There are 17 residues in the CDR3. Germline CDR1 and CDR2: KGHSH and LQKENI. The CDR3 loop reads CASSPKNFRTGGSPLHF. In nucleotides, the CDR3 is TGTGCCAGCTCACCAAAGAATTTTCGGACAGGGGGTTCACCCCTCCACTTT. Full variable domain (remainder filled in from reference TRBV18 and TRBJ1-6): NAGVMQNPRHLVRRRGQEARLRCSPMKGHSHVYWYRQLPEEGLKFMVYLQKENIIDESGMPKERFSAEFPKEGPSILRIQQVVRGDSAAYFCASSPKNFRTGGSPLHFGNGTRLTVT.

As concerns this clonotype: A much larger clone lies one base from this, so it may be a read error. DNA of the CDR3: TGTGCCATCAGTATGAGAGGGCTAGCGGGGGCCAATGAGCAGTACTTC. It yields the protein CAISMRGLAGANEQYF. The chain combines TRBV10-3 with TRBJ2-7; 10 bases agree with TRBD2. This CDR3 region has 16 residues. V lost 5 bases to trimming and J lost 7 bases; unmatched junction nucleotides: 14. The germline V gene has CDR1 ENHRY and CDR2 SYGVKD.

This clonotype was recorded a few times. CDR3 DNA: TGTGCCACCAGCAGCCAGGGGAGCTCCTACAATGAGCAGTTCTTC. This encodes CATSSQGSSYNEQFF. This sequence joins TRBV15 and TRBJ2-1; D possibly corresponds to TRBD1 (6 bases). CDR3 size: 15 residues. Trimming removed 3 bases from V and 0 bases from J, with 9 bases in between. CDR1 and CDR2 from the germline V gene are LNHNV and YYDKDF (reference sequence).